Listed below are T cell receptor beta chains from one sample, sequenced in a study of shared clonotypes between healthy human individuals. The data were produced by immunoSEQ multiplex PCR, yet TCRdb's version contains in-frame clones alone and is incomplete. This table holds approximately 980,000 clones, about three quarters found once. Sequenced: memory CD4+ T cells sorted from blood. These receptors originate from a man aged 18 to 29 in good health. Both conserved end residues are part of each CDR3. D genes are given only for firm matches. Not every row has a clone size; where given, it reads once, few, many or a size class.

abundance	d_gene	j_gene	v_gene	CDR3nt	CDR3aa
-	-	TRBJ1-1	TRBV21-1	TGTGCCAGCAGCAAATACGGCTCCAGCAAGACCTTTGAAGCTTTCTTT	CASSKYGSSKTFEAFF
many	TRBD2	TRBJ2-7	TRBV19	TGTGCCAGTAGTAGGACTAGCGAAAGCTCCTACGAGCAGTACTTC	CASSRTSESSYEQYF
-	TRBD1	TRBJ2-1	TRBV7-3	TGTGCCAGCAGCCCGAAACCAGGGGGCGATGAGCAGTTCTTC	CASSPKPGGDEQFF
few	-	TRBJ1-2	TRBV4-3	TGCGCCAGCAGCCAAGAAGGGCGTTATGGCTACACCTTC	CASSQEGRYGYTF
-	TRBD1	TRBJ2-3	TRBV19	TGTGCCAGTAGTACCGGGGGACAGGGGGTAGATACGCAGTATTTT	CASSTGGQGVDTQYF
few	TRBD2	TRBJ2-5	TRBV29-1	TGCAGCGTTGACTTGCGGGGGGGAGAGACCCAGTACTTC	CSVDLRGGETQYF
few	-	TRBJ1-2	TRBV28	TGTGCCAGCAGTTTTATGGGGGAAGCCTATGGCTACACCTTC	CASSFMGEAYGYTF
-	TRBD2	TRBJ2-1	TRBV10-3	TGTGCCATCAGTTCCGGGACTAGCGGGAGTGGGCTCTTTTTTGGTGAGCAGTTCTTC	CAISSGTSGSGLFFGEQFF
-	-	TRBJ1-1	TRBV5-5	TGTGCCAGCAGCTTGGGGCCTACAGTGAACACTGAAGCTTTCTTT	CASSLGPTVNTEAFF
-	-	TRBJ2-1	TRBV5-1	TGCGCCAGCAGCCGCGAGGGAGTGAATGAGCAGTTCTTC	CASSREGVNEQFF
few	-	TRBJ1-5	TRBV6-5	TGTGCCAGCAGGCGGGACCCTTTAGGTCAGCCCCAGCATTTT	CASRRDPLGQPQHF
-	-	TRBJ1-4	TRBV5-6	TGTGCCAGCAGCTGGGGCTCAGGAGCAACTAATGAAAAACTGTTTTTT	CASSWGSGATNEKLFF
few	-	TRBJ1-1	TRBV7-2	TGTGCCAGCAGCTTTTATCGGGTAGGGACTGAAGCTTTCTTT	CASSFYRVGTEAFF
many	-	TRBJ1-3	TRBV30	TGTGCCTGGAATGTGAACGGTGGAAACACCATATATTTT	CAWNVNGGNTIYF
-	TRBD1	TRBJ1-1	TRBV27	TGTGCCAGCAGTCGGACAGGGTGGATCCGAACTGAAGCTTTCTTT	CASSRTGWIRTEAFF
-	-	TRBJ1-2	TRBV5-4	TGTGCCAGCAGCTTGGACGGGACTCGTGGCTACACCTTC	CASSLDGTRGYTF
-	-	TRBJ1-2	TRBV2	TGTGCCAGCAGTGGGTCTGGGTTTAACTATGGCTACACCTTC	CASSGSGFNYGYTF
-	TRBD1	TRBJ1-6	TRBV6-1	TGTGCCAGCAGTGATTTTTACAGGGGGAGCTCCTATAATTCACCCCTCCACTTT	CASSDFYRGSSYNSPLHF
once	-	TRBJ2-6	TRBV4-1	TGCGCCAGCAGCCAAGATCTGGTACAGGTGTTCTCTGGGGCCAACGTCCTGACTTTC	CASSQDLVQVFSGANVLTF
-	-	TRBJ2-1	TRBV5-6	TGTGCCAGCAGGTTCGCCAATGAGCAGTTCTTC	CASRFANEQFF
-	TRBD2	TRBJ2-1	TRBV10-1	TGCGCCAGCAGTGACCAGAACACAAACCTAGCGGGAGTTATTGATGAGCAGTTCTTC	CASSDQNTNLAGVIDEQFF
few	-	TRBJ1-1	TRBV18	TGTGCCAGCTCACAGGACATGAACACTGAAGCTTTCTTT	CASSQDMNTEAFF
-	-	TRBJ1-4	TRBV15	TGTGCCACCAGCAGAGTGGGACGAGGGCGAGGTCAAGAAAAACTGTTTTTT	CATSRVGRGRGQEKLFF
-	-	TRBJ2-1	TRBV10-2	TGCGCCAGCACCTCGATTGGAGGGATCGGTGAGCAGTTCTTC	CASTSIGGIGEQFF
-	-	TRBJ1-2	TRBV5-6	TGTGCCAGCAGCTTGGGCCGGACGTGGACTTATGGCTACACCTTC	CASSLGRTWTYGYTF
-	-	TRBJ1-5	TRBV6-1	TGTGCCAGCAGTGAACCAGGGCCCGCGCCCCAGCATTTT	CASSEPGPAPQHF
-	-	TRBJ1-6	TRBV6-1	TGTGCCAGCAGTGAACCCAGCAGGACCTATAATTCACCCCTCCACTTT	CASSEPSRTYNSPLHF
few	-	TRBJ1-5	TRBV30	TGTGCCTGGAGTACGGGACGCAATCAGCCCCAGCATTTT	CAWSTGRNQPQHF
few	-	TRBJ1-6	TRBV4-1	TGCGCCAGCAGCAAACTAACGCTGGTGGATTCACCCCTCCACTTT	CASSKLTLVDSPLHF
-	-	TRBJ1-5	TRBV5-1	TGCGCCAGCTCGTTACTACCCATGGATCAGCCCCAGCATTTT	CASSLLPMDQPQHF
-	-	TRBJ1-5	TRBV29-1	TGCAGCGTTGAGGTTGGAGGGGCAGGCAATCAGCCCCAGCATTTT	CSVEVGGAGNQPQHF
-	-	TRBJ1-5	TRBV5-1	TGCGCCAGCAGCTTGGAAGGGGCGCGGGATCAGCCCCAGCATTTT	CASSLEGARDQPQHF
-	TRBD1	TRBJ2-2	TRBV5-1	TGCGCCAGCGCCACCACAGGGGCAGGGACCGGGGAGCTGTTTTTT	CASATTGAGTGELFF
-	-	TRBJ2-1	TRBV2	TGTGCCAGCAGTGCGAGGAATGAGCAGTTCTTC	CASSARNEQFF